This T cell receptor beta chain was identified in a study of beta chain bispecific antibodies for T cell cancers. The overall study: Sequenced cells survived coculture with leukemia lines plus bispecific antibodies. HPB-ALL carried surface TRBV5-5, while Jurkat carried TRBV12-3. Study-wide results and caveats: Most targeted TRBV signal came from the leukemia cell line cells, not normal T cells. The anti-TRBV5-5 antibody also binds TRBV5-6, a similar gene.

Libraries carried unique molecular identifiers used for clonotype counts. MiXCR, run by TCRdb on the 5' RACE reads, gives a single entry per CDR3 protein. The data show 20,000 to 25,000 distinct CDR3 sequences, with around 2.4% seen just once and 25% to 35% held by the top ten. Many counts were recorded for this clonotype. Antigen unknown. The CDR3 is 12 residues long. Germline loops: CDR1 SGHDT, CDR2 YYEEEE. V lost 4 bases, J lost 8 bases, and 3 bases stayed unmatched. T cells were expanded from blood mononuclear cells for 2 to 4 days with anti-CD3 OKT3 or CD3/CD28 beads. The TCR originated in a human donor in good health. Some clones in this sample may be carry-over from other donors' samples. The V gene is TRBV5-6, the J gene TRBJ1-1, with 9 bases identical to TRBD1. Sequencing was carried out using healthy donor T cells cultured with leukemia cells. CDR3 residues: CASSPGTGEAFF. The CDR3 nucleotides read TGTGCCAGCAGCCCCGGGACAGGGGAAGCTTTCTTT.